This T cell receptor (beta chain) emerged from a study of blood T cells in healthy people across ages. The use of a sample-barcoded 5' primer and a J-beta primer mix characterized a second PCR of roughly 6 to 11 cycles. Template switching added a 12-random-nucleotide identifier to every cDNA molecule. A minimum of 2.5 million CDR3-containing paired-end reads was obtained for each sample. TCRdb ran MiXCR on the 5' RACE reads and lists one entry per CDR3 protein. The sample lists about 1,400,000 distinct CDR3 sequences, about 40% seen once, with roughly 7.7% in the top ten. This clonotype has just a few counts. CDR3 length equals 16 residues. The germline V gene encodes CDR1 SGHKS and CDR2 YYEKEE (reference sequence). V shed 3 bases and J 8 bases; nucleotides not matched to a gene: 8.

The rearrangement links TRBV5-5 to TRBJ2-1; TRBD2 matches at 13 bases. The source of this sequence is a woman younger than 30 in good health. Sequenced: blood. CDR3: CASSSWTSGGGDEQFF. CDR3 in DNA: TGTGCCAGCAGCTCCTGGACTAGCGGGGGCGGGGATGAGCAGTTCTTC. Combining the CDR3 with reference TRBV5-5 and TRBJ2-1 gives the whole variable domain DAGVTQSPTHLIKTRGQQVTLRCSPISGHKSVSWYQQVLGQGPQFIFQYYEKEERGRGNFPDRFSARQFPNYSSELNVNALLLGDSALYLCASSSWTSGGGDEQFFGPGTRLTVL.